This paragraph covers one T cell receptor (beta chain) sequence. This sample is part of a study of T cell changes during pregnancy in multiple sclerosis. Trimming stripped 5 bases from V and 0 bases from J, with 5 bases between. Looked up from germline, CDR1 is SGHTA and CDR2 is FQGNSA. The CDR3 consists of 13 residues. Profiled with immunoSEQ multiplex PCR; TCRdb holds only in-frame clones, not every one. The table records 55,000 to 70,000 clones, about 91% of them present only once. Sample: peripheral blood, taken in the second trimester of pregnancy. This chain joins TRBV7-2 and TRBJ1-3; no clear D. This TCR derives from a female donor in good health, enrolled as a control in a pregnancy study. In DNA form, the CDR3 reads TGTGCCAGCAGCCTCTACTCTGGAAACACCATATATTTT. Translated: CASSLYSGNTIYF.